This TCR beta chain was documented in a study of cytomegalovirus exposure and HLA in healthy donors. Notes on the study in general: A later analysis reported that several of the most significant clusters appeared to be linked to common viral pathogens, among them Epstein-Barr virus.

This clone was seen a handful of times. The target antigen is unknown. Everyone who donated was a healthy bone marrow donor. The germline V gene encodes CDR1 SGHDT and CDR2 YYEEEE. Trimming removed 4 bases at V and 2 bases at J, with 13 bases between. The length of the CDR3 is 14 residues. Primers for the PCR totalled 60 Vbeta and 13 Jbeta. Clones were sequenced by immunoSEQ multiplex PCR, and TCRdb holds only the in-frame ones, with some missing. The data contain under 200,000 clones, 68% of them singletons. Sequencing was done on a sample of PBMCs. The chain recombines TRBV5-6 with TRBJ2-7, with a tentative D call TRBD2 (6 bases). This TCR derives from a man aged 50-59 years in good health and CMV-seronegative. For the CDR3, the DNA is TGTGCCAGCAGCGTCCGGGACTCGGCCTACGAGCAGTACTTC. Residues: CASSVRDSAYEQYF.